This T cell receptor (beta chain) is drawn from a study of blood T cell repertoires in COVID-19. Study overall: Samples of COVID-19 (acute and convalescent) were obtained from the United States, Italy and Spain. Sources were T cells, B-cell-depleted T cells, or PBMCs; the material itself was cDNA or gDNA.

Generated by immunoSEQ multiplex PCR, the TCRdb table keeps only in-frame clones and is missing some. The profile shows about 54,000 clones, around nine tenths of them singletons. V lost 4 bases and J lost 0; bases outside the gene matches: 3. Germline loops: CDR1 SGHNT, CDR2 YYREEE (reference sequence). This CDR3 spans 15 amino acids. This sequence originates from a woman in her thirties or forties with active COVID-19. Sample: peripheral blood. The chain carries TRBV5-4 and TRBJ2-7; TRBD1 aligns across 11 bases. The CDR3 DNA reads TGTGCCAGCAGCCAGGACAGGGGGCCCTCCTACGAGCAGTACTTC. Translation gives CASSQDRGPSYEQYF.